The rows below give T cell receptor beta chains drawn from one sample of a study of CD8 T cells in Susac syndrome. TCRdb re-derived calls from the immunoSEQ multiplex PCR reads in MiXCR, one entry per CDR3 protein. Seen here are hundreds of thousands of distinct CDR3 sequences, 75% to 90% observed once, and the top ten hold 0.12%. Specimen: CD8+ T cells from PBMCs. The receptors were sampled from a human donor with multiple sclerosis. Both conserved end residues are part of each CDR3. A D gene is named only where the DNA matches it firmly. Size is stated for part of the rows, as once, few or many counts, or as a class when the clone is expanded.

d_call j_call clone_size v_call cdr3_aa cdr3_nt
TRBD1 TRBJ1-1 once TRBV4-1 CASSPGQGATTEAFF TGCGCCAGCAGCCCGGGACAGGGGGCAACCACTGAAGCTTTCTTT
NA TRBJ1-1 NA TRBV4-1 CASSHLEQKQAFF TGCGCCAGCAGCCACTTGGAGCAAAAACAGGCTTTCTTT
NA TRBJ2-6 NA TRBV4-1 CASSQEVTGANVLTF TGCGCCAGCAGCCAAGAGGTTACTGGGGCCAACGTCCTGACTTTC
TRBD1 TRBJ2-2 NA TRBV10-3 CAIPARDRVIGELFF TGTGCCATCCCCGCCCGGGACAGGGTAATCGGGGAGCTGTTTTTT
NA TRBJ1-5 NA TRBV19 CASSIALQSNQPQHF TGTGCCAGTAGTATTGCCTTACAGAGCAATCAGCCCCAGCATTTT
NA TRBJ1-3 NA TRBV6-5 CASRKATSGNTIYF TGTGCCAGCAGAAAGGCCACCTCTGGAAACACCATATATTTT
NA TRBJ2-1 NA TRBV28 CASSHGSGEQFF TGTGCCAGCAGCCATGGGAGCGGTGAGCAGTTCTTC
TRBD1 TRBJ2-7 NA TRBV7-8 CASSARPGTGGLNEQYF TGTGCCAGCAGCGCACGTCCCGGGACAGGGGGCCTAAACGAGCAGTACTTC
NA TRBJ2-5 NA TRBV9 CASSAEGSKETQYF TGTGCCAGCAGCGCGGAAGGTTCAAAAGAGACCCAGTACTTC
NA TRBJ2-7 NA TRBV29-1 CSVAAVSYEQYF TGCAGCGTTGCGGCAGTCTCCTACGAGCAGTACTTC
NA TRBJ1-1 NA TRBV5-5 CASSFGGEEAFF TGTGCCAGCAGCTTCGGAGGAGAGGAAGCTTTCTTT
NA TRBJ2-1 NA TRBV4-1 CASSLGRTAEQFF TGCGCCAGCAGCCTCGGACGGACGGCCGAGCAGTTCTTC
TRBD1 TRBJ1-1 NA TRBV7-8 CASSPWEGANTEAFF TGTGCCAGCAGCCCTTGGGAGGGGGCGAACACTGAAGCTTTCTTT
TRBD1 TRBJ1-1 NA TRBV6-5 CASTFHRGSTEAFF TGTGCCAGCACCTTCCACAGGGGGTCCACTGAAGCTTTCTTT
NA TRBJ1-1 NA TRBV7-9 CASSLYDRNTEAFF TGTGCCAGCAGCTTATACGACAGGAACACTGAAGCTTTCTTT
TRBD1 TRBJ2-5 NA TRBV6-5 CASSYGTDDQYF TGTGCCAGCAGTTATGGGACAGACGACCAGTACTTC
TRBD1 TRBJ2-7 NA TRBV7-9 CASSSMGQGDYEQYF TGTGCCAGCAGCTCCATGGGACAGGGCGATTACGAGCAGTACTTC
NA TRBJ2-3 once TRBV27 CASSLSMGAPSPDTQYF TGTGCCAGCAGTTTATCGATGGGGGCCCCCAGCCCAGATACGCAGTATTTT
NA TRBJ2-7 NA TRBV29-1 CSVVSYKGYEQYF TGCAGCGTTGTAAGCTACAAGGGCTACGAGCAGTACTTC
NA TRBJ2-1 NA TRBV19 CASSIVRAYAFNNEQFF TGTGCCAGTAGTATAGTTCGAGCGTACGCGTTTAACAATGAGCAGTTCTTC